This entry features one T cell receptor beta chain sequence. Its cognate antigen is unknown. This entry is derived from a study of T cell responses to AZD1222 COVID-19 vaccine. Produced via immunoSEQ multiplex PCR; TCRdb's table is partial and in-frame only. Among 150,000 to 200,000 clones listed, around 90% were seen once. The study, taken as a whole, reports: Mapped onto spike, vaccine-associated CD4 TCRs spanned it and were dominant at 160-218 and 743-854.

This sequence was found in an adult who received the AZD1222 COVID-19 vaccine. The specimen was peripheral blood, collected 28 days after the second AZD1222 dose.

Here the CDR3 reads CASSVGGADEQYF. In DNA, the CDR3 is TGTGCCAGCAGCGTGGGGGGGGCCGACGAGCAGTACTTC. The chain links TRBV5-6 to TRBJ2-7; a weak D match, TRBD2 (7 bases). Trimming left V 4 bases short and J 5 bases short, with 13 bases between. Germline-derived CDR1 and CDR2 are SGHDT and YYEEEE. The length of the CDR3 is 13 residues.